Listed below are T cell receptor beta chains from one sample, sequenced in a study of blood T cell repertoires in COVID-19. This table comes from immunoSEQ multiplex PCR, and its TCRdb copy is limited to in-frame clones, with some not included. The table lists approximately 50,000 clones, about 92% of them singletons. Sequencing was carried out using peripheral blood. Receptors were obtained from an elderly woman with acute or convalescent COVID-19. The CDR3 runs from the conserved cysteine through the conserved F or W. D genes are given only for firm matches. Size values are once, few and many counts, or a class for expanded clones, and some rows have none.

D gene,J gene,clone size,V gene,CDR3 protein,CDR3 DNA
.,TRBJ1-4,.,TRBV29-1,CSVLGRTKEKLFF,TGCAGCGTCTTGGGGCGGACTAAGGAAAAACTGTTTTTT
.,TRBJ1-4,.,TRBV28,CASSSPSPGLREKLFF,TGTGCCAGCAGTTCCCCTTCGCCGGGACTTCGGGAAAAACTGTTTTTT
.,TRBJ2-3,.,TRBV5-1,CASSGWGTSTDTQYF,TGCGCCAGCAGCGGGTGGGGGACTAGCACAGATACGCAGTATTTT
TRBD2,TRBJ2-3,.,TRBV5-4,CASSSVAGANTDTQYF,TGTGCCAGCAGCTCCGTAGCGGGGGCCAACACAGATACGCAGTATTTT
TRBD1,TRBJ1-4,.,TRBV15,CATSARDSQNEKLFF,TGTGCCACCAGCGCAAGGGACAGCCAGAATGAAAAACTGTTTTTT
.,TRBJ1-5,few,TRBV7-8,CASSLFGQPQHF,TGTGCCAGCAGCTTATTCGGTCAGCCCCAGCATTTT
.,TRBJ2-5,few,TRBV5-4,CASSLGGLRAARVGETQYF,TGTGCCAGCAGCTTGGGGGGTCTCAGGGCCGCCAGGGTTGGAGAGACCCAGTACTTC
.,TRBJ2-2,.,TRBV27,CASSLGSGVTGELFF,TGTGCCAGCAGTTTAGGGTCCGGGGTCACCGGGGAGCTGTTTTTT
.,TRBJ1-1,.,TRBV10-2,CASSLGQNTEAFF,TGCGCCAGCAGCTTGGGACAGAACACTGAAGCTTTCTTT
TRBD1,TRBJ1-2,.,TRBV9,CASTRDRQDYGYTF,TGTGCCAGCACAAGGGACAGGCAGGACTATGGCTACACCTTC
.,TRBJ2-3,.,TRBV5-1,CASSLDWGPGTDTQYF,TGCGCCAGCAGCTTGGACTGGGGCCCGGGCACAGATACGCAGTATTTT
TRBD1,TRBJ2-1,.,TRBV28,CASSRPGQGAGEQFF,TGTGCCAGCAGCCGGCCGGGACAGGGGGCGGGAGAGCAGTTCTTC
.,TRBJ2-7,.,TRBV29-1,CSVGGKGFQDEQYF,TGCAGCGTGGGAGGCAAGGGGTTTCAGGACGAGCAGTACTTC
TRBD2,TRBJ2-7,once,TRBV11-2,CASSLTTSGGLREQYF,TGTGCCAGCAGCTTAACTACTAGCGGGGGGCTCCGGGAGCAGTACTTC
.,TRBJ1-3,.,TRBV2,CASSKKGGGSGNTIYF,TGTGCCAGCAGTAAAAAAGGGGGGGGCTCTGGAAACACCATATATTTT
TRBD1,TRBJ1-4,.,TRBV7-9,CASNTGVDNEKLFF,TGTGCCAGCAACACAGGGGTAGATAATGAAAAACTGTTTTTT
TRBD1,TRBJ1-2,.,TRBV18,CASSPPDRSLLDYTF,TGTGCCAGCTCTCCACCGGACAGGTCCTTGTTAGACTACACCTTC
TRBD2,TRBJ2-1,.,TRBV5-1,CASSVPLAGDYNEQFF,TGCGCCAGCAGCGTCCCGCTAGCGGGGGACTACAATGAGCAGTTCTTC
TRBD1,TRBJ1-2,.,TRBV5-5,CASSPGQADYGYTF,TGTGCCAGCAGCCCGGGACAGGCGGACTATGGCTACACCTTC
TRBD2,TRBJ2-3,once,TRBV5-1,CASSLGLLGDTQYF,TGCGCCAGCAGCCTGGGACTACTTGGAGATACGCAGTATTTT
.,TRBJ1-6,.,TRBV19,CASSTGQSKYSPLHF,TGTGCCAGTAGTACCGGACAGAGCAAGTATTCACCCCTCCACTTT
TRBD2,TRBJ2-2,.,TRBV5-1,CASSRGTSGAGELFF,TGCGCCAGCAGCCGAGGGACTAGCGGGGCGGGGGAGCTGTTTTTT
TRBD2,TRBJ2-5,.,TRBV4-2,CASSQAGGITQETQYF,TGTGCCAGCAGCCAAGCCGGGGGGATAACCCAAGAGACCCAGTACTTC
.,TRBJ1-2,.,TRBV7-2,CASSLAVGESYGYTF,TGTGCCAGCAGCCTCGCGGTGGGAGAAAGCTATGGCTACACCTTC
TRBD1,TRBJ1-4,.,TRBV5-1,CASSLGGNNEKLFF,TGCGCCAGCAGCTTAGGGGGCAATAATGAAAAACTGTTTTTT
.,TRBJ2-5,.,TRBV6-6,CASSYYSGETQYF,TGTGCCAGCAGTTACTACTCGGGTGAGACCCAGTACTTC
TRBD2,TRBJ2-2,.,TRBV10-1,CASREAENTGELFF,TGCGCCAGCCGGGAGGCAGAGAACACCGGGGAGCTGTTTTTT
TRBD1,TRBJ1-5,.,TRBV7-8,CASSWSGGGWSQPQHF,TGTGCCAGCAGCTGGTCGGGAGGGGGCTGGAGTCAGCCCCAGCATTTT
.,TRBJ1-1,.,TRBV21-1,CASSKNGQASGTEAFF,TGTGCCAGCAGCAAAAATGGGCAGGCCAGTGGCACTGAAGCTTTCTTT
TRBD1,TRBJ1-1,.,TRBV3-1/TRBV3-2,CASSQGGQQKAFF,TGTGCCAGCAGCCAGGGGGGACAGCAGAAAGCTTTCTTT
.,TRBJ2-3,.,TRBV10-3,CAISVGKAPDTQYF,TGTGCCATCAGTGTTGGTAAAGCCCCAGATACGCAGTATTTT
.,TRBJ2-3,once,TRBV5-1,CASSPLGGSTDTQYF,TGCGCCAGCAGCCCTCTAGGAGGTAGCACAGATACGCAGTATTTT
TRBD2,TRBJ2-1,.,TRBV7-2,CASRLAGGIYNEQFF,TGTGCCAGCAGACTAGCGGGGGGGATCTACAATGAGCAGTTCTTC
TRBD1,TRBJ2-2,.,TRBV2,CASSDDRGNTGELFF,TGTGCCAGCAGTGACGACAGGGGGAACACCGGGGAGCTGTTTTTT
.,TRBJ1-2,.,TRBV12-3/TRBV12-4,CASTGGSYGYTF,TGTGCCAGCACCGGCGGAAGCTATGGCTACACCTTC
.,TRBJ1-2,.,TRBV10-3,CAISEQGSEGYTF,TGTGCCATCAGTGAGCAGGGGAGCGAAGGCTACACCTTC
TRBD2,TRBJ2-2,.,TRBV3-1/TRBV3-2,CASSQLAGVTGELFF,TGTGCCAGCAGCCAACTAGCGGGCGTGACCGGGGAGCTGTTTTTT
TRBD2,TRBJ2-3,.,TRBV11-2,CASSPRLAGTRWGTDTQYF,TGTGCCAGCAGCCCCCGGCTAGCGGGGACGCGGTGGGGCACAGATACGCAGTATTTT
.,TRBJ1-5,.,TRBV19,CASTIAIYSNQPQHF,TGTGCCAGTACCATAGCCATCTATAGCAATCAGCCCCAGCATTTT
.,TRBJ1-3,.,TRBV15,CATSRDRGVSGNTIYF,TGTGCCACCAGCAGAGATCGGGGGGTCTCTGGAAACACCATATATTTT
TRBD1,TRBJ2-5,.,TRBV27,CASSETGTETQYF,TGTGCCAGCAGTGAGACAGGGACAGAGACCCAGTACTTC
.,TRBJ1-2,.,TRBV5-1,CASSADGGRYGYTF,TGCGCCAGCAGCGCCGATGGAGGGAGGTATGGCTACACCTTC
.,TRBJ2-2,.,TRBV5-4,CASSLAGYSGELFF,TGTGCCAGCAGCTTGGCCGGGTACTCCGGGGAGCTGTTTTTT
TRBD1,TRBJ2-2,.,TRBV28,CASSLGTGEARNTGELFF,TGTGCCAGCAGTTTAGGGACAGGGGAGGCGAGGAACACCGGGGAGCTGTTTTTT
.,TRBJ2-1,few,TRBV20-1,CSASPQIYNEQFF,TGCAGTGCTAGTCCCCAGATATACAATGAGCAGTTCTTC
.,TRBJ2-3,few,TRBV28,CASSSNTDTQYF,TGTGCCAGCAGCTCTAACACAGATACGCAGTATTTT
.,TRBJ2-1,.,TRBV5-1,CASSLDGATDEQFF,TGCGCCAGCAGCTTGGATGGGGCGACGGATGAGCAGTTCTTC
TRBD2,TRBJ2-5,.,TRBV10-2,CASSFLPTLAGALQETQYF,TGCGCCAGCAGTTTCCTCCCTACTTTAGCGGGGGCCCTACAAGAGACCCAGTACTTC
.,TRBJ2-5,few,TRBV24-1,CATSDRGFQETQYF,TGTGCCACCAGTGATCGGGGGTTTCAAGAGACCCAGTACTTC
TRBD2,TRBJ2-1,.,TRBV11-2,CASSPGEVAGNEQFF,TGTGCCAGCAGCCCGGGTGAGGTAGCGGGGAATGAGCAGTTCTTC
TRBD1,TRBJ2-5,.,TRBV15,CATSREGQGMETQYF,TGTGCCACCAGCAGAGAGGGACAGGGGATGGAGACCCAGTACTTC
.,TRBJ1-5,.,TRBV2,CASNDRTQQPQHF,TGTGCCAGCAACGACAGGACCCAACAGCCCCAGCATTTT
.,TRBJ2-2,few,TRBV5-4,CAGGVTGTAGELFF,TGTGCCGGTGGAGTGACAGGGACTGCCGGGGAGCTGTTTTTT
.,TRBJ2-3,.,TRBV6-5,CASSNQGIRTDTQYF,TGTGCCAGCAGTAATCAGGGCATAAGAACGGATACGCAGTATTTT
TRBD1,TRBJ1-4,.,TRBV28,CASSSPTGGEEKLFF,TGTGCCAGCAGCTCACCGACAGGGGGTGAGGAAAAACTGTTTTTT
TRBD2,TRBJ2-1,once,TRBV27,CATRRGGNEQFF,TGTGCCACCCGCCGGGGGGGCAATGAGCAGTTCTTC
TRBD1,TRBJ1-1,.,TRBV7-8,CASRPGQGGNTEAFF,TGTGCCAGCCGACCAGGACAGGGAGGGAACACTGAAGCTTTCTTT